Here is one T cell receptor beta chain with its context. Enrollment shut out patients with autoimmune disease history or systemic immunosuppression. The data were taken from a study of OX40 agonist ivuxolimab in advanced cancers. Background on the study: Partial responses were achieved by three patients: one hepatocellular carcinoma, two cutaneous melanoma.

The method was immunoSEQ multiplex PCR; TCRdb's version includes in-frame clones alone and lacks a portion of them. The repertoire holds tens of thousands of clones, with approximately 90% as singletons. CDR3 length: 17 amino acids. The ends lost 4 bases at V and 5 bases at J; junction bases unmatched: 11. The germline V gene has CDR1 SGDLS and CDR2 YYNGEE. The chain joins TRBV9 to TRBJ2-5, with 13 bases fitting TRBD2. The source of this sequence is an adult with an advanced solid tumor such as melanoma, head and neck, liver or kidney cancer. The source material was CD4+ or CD8+ T cells sorted from blood, sampled in a trial of the OX40 agonist ivuxolimab. For the CDR3, the DNA is TGTGCCAGCAGCCCATCCGGGACTAGCGGGGTGGGTGAGACCCAGTACTTC. This gives the protein CASSPSGTSGVGETQYF.